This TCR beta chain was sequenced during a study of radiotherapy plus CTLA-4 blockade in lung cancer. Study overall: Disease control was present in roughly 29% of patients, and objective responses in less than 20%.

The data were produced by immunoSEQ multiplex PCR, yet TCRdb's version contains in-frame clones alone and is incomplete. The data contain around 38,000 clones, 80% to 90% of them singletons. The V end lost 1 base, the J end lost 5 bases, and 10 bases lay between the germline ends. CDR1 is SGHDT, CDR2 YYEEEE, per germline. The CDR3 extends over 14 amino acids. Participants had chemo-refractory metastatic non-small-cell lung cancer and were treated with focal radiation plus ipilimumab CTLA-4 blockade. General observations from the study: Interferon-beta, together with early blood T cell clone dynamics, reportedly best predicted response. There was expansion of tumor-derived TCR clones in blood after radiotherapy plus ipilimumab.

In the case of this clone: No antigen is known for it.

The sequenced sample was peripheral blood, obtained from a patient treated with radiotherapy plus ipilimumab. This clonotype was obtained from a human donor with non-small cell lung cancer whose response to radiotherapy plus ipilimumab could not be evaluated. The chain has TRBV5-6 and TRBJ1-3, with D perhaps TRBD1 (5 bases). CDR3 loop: CASSLRRGRNTIYF. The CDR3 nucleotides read TGTGCCAGCAGCTTGAGGAGGGGCAGAAACACCATATATTTT.